A selection of T cell receptor beta chains follows, all from one sample in a study of CD8+CD57+ T cells in acquired aplastic anemia. TCRdb re-derived calls from the reads in MiXCR, one entry per CDR3 protein. The sample shows roughly 80,000 distinct CDR3 sequences, over 35% of them seen only once. The sample consisted of sorted CD4+, CD8+, or CD8+CD57+ T cells (not recorded which) from PBMCs. The receptors here all came from a human donor in good health, serving as a control. Each CDR3 is given with its conserved first and last residue. A D gene is named only where the DNA matches it firmly. The listing skips clone size in some rows; elsewhere it reads once, few, many or a size class.

V gene: TRBV2
D gene: -
J gene: TRBJ1-2
clone size: many
CDR3 DNA: TGTGCCAGCACGGCAGGGGATGGCTACACCTTC
CDR3 protein: CASTAGDGYTF

V gene: TRBV10-3
D gene: -
J gene: TRBJ2-3
clone size: many
CDR3 DNA: TGTGCCACCGAAAACAGGGCGGGAAACACAGATACGCAGTATTTT
CDR3 protein: CATENRAGNTDTQYF

V gene: TRBV24-1
D gene: TRBD2
J gene: TRBJ2-5
clone size: -
CDR3 DNA: TGTGCCACCAGTGATTTCCCTAGCGGGGGGGTCCAAGAGACCCAGTACTTC
CDR3 protein: CATSDFPSGGVQETQYF

V gene: TRBV19
D gene: -
J gene: TRBJ1-5
clone size: -
CDR3 DNA: TGTGCCAGTAGTATAAGAGGGGTCCAGCCCCAGCATTTT
CDR3 protein: CASSIRGVQPQHF

V gene: TRBV12-3/TRBV12-4
D gene: -
J gene: TRBJ1-1
clone size: few
CDR3 DNA: TGTGCCAGCTGCGCAGGAGCGAACACTGAAGCTTTCTTT
CDR3 protein: CASCAGANTEAFF

V gene: TRBV9
D gene: TRBD1
J gene: TRBJ1-6
clone size: many
CDR3 DNA: TGTGCCAGCAGCGCCGGGACAGGTTCTTCACCCCTCCACTTT
CDR3 protein: CASSAGTGSSPLHF

V gene: TRBV10-3
D gene: -
J gene: TRBJ2-7
clone size: few
CDR3 DNA: TGTGCCATCAGTGAGTCAGGGGGGTACGAGCAGTACTTC
CDR3 protein: CAISESGGYEQYF

V gene: TRBV19
D gene: TRBD1
J gene: TRBJ1-1
clone size: -
CDR3 DNA: TGTGCCAGTAGTCCCCAGGGACAGACTCTGGGTGGGGCTTTCTTT
CDR3 protein: CASSPQGQTLGGAFF

V gene: TRBV4-1
D gene: TRBD2
J gene: TRBJ2-7
clone size: many
CDR3 DNA: TGCGCCAGCAGCCAAGCTAGGACGGGACTAGCGAGCACCTACGAGCAGTACTTC
CDR3 protein: CASSQARTGLASTYEQYF

V gene: TRBV30
D gene: -
J gene: TRBJ2-5
clone size: -
CDR3 DNA: TGTGCCTGGAGTAACAAAGGAACAGAGACCCAGTACTTC
CDR3 protein: CAWSNKGTETQYF

V gene: TRBV19
D gene: TRBD2
J gene: TRBJ2-7
clone size: -
CDR3 DNA: TGTGCCAGTAGTACTTTGCCTAGCGGGGGGAAATACTTC
CDR3 protein: CASSTLPSGGKYF

V gene: TRBV2
D gene: -
J gene: TRBJ2-4
clone size: many
CDR3 DNA: TGTGCCAGCAGTGAATGGTCGACAGAGGGGGCCAAAAACATTCAGTACTTC
CDR3 protein: CASSEWSTEGAKNIQYF

V gene: TRBV7-9
D gene: -
J gene: TRBJ2-7
clone size: many
CDR3 DNA: TGTGCCAGCAGCGGATCGTGGCCCTACGAGCAGTACTTC
CDR3 protein: CASSGSWPYEQYF

V gene: TRBV15
D gene: -
J gene: TRBJ2-3
clone size: -
CDR3 DNA: TGTGCCACCAGCAGATCCTTAACAGATACGCAGTATTTT
CDR3 protein: CATSRSLTDTQYF

V gene: TRBV10-2
D gene: -
J gene: TRBJ1-5
clone size: few
CDR3 DNA: TGCGCCAGCAGTGAGTCGGTGAGCAATCAGCCCCAGCATTTT
CDR3 protein: CASSESVSNQPQHF

V gene: TRBV18
D gene: TRBD1
J gene: TRBJ2-7
clone size: few
CDR3 DNA: TGTGCCAGCTCAACAGACAGGGTGATTGTCTACGAGCAGTACTTC
CDR3 protein: CASSTDRVIVYEQYF

V gene: TRBV6-4
D gene: -
J gene: TRBJ2-3
clone size: -
CDR3 DNA: TGTGCCAGCAGTGGCCAGGTCGAAGATACGCAGTATTTT
CDR3 protein: CASSGQVEDTQYF

V gene: TRBV19
D gene: -
J gene: TRBJ1-2
clone size: -
CDR3 DNA: TGTGCCAGTAGTCGAGGACGAGGAGGGGGCTACACCTTC
CDR3 protein: CASSRGRGGGYTF

V gene: TRBV20-1
D gene: TRBD2
J gene: TRBJ2-7
clone size: many
CDR3 DNA: TGCAGTGCTAGAGATTTCCGGGGCGGGAGAAGTTCCTACGAGCAGTACTTC
CDR3 protein: CSARDFRGGRSSYEQYF

V gene: TRBV27
D gene: -
J gene: TRBJ2-7
clone size: many
CDR3 DNA: TGTGCCAGCAGTTTAATTCGGGGCTACGAGCAGTACTTC
CDR3 protein: CASSLIRGYEQYF

V gene: TRBV20-1
D gene: -
J gene: TRBJ2-3
clone size: -
CDR3 DNA: TGCAGTGCTAGTGCAGATACGCAGTATTTT
CDR3 protein: CSASADTQYF

V gene: TRBV2
D gene: -
J gene: TRBJ1-1
clone size: -
CDR3 DNA: TGTGCCAGCAGTGAGACAACCGAAGCTTTCTTT
CDR3 protein: CASSETTEAFF

V gene: TRBV19
D gene: -
J gene: TRBJ2-3
clone size: -
CDR3 DNA: TGTGCCAGTTCCGCCCCGGCCGAGACAGATACGCAGTATTTT
CDR3 protein: CASSAPAETDTQYF

V gene: TRBV3-1
D gene: TRBD1
J gene: TRBJ1-1
clone size: -
CDR3 DNA: TGTGCCAGCAGCCAAGTTGGAAGGGGGCACACTGAAGCTTTCTTT
CDR3 protein: CASSQVGRGHTEAFF

V gene: TRBV15
D gene: -
J gene: TRBJ1-5
clone size: -
CDR3 DNA: TGTGCCACCAGCAGAGGGGGCCGGGGTCAGCCCCAGCATTTT
CDR3 protein: CATSRGGRGQPQHF

V gene: TRBV18
D gene: -
J gene: TRBJ2-7
clone size: many
CDR3 DNA: TGTGCCAGCTCACCGACCGACGGACGGACCTCCTACGAGCAGTACTTC
CDR3 protein: CASSPTDGRTSYEQYF

V gene: TRBV5-1
D gene: -
J gene: TRBJ1-1
clone size: many
CDR3 DNA: TGCGCCAGCAGCTTAACAGGGTTTTTGGCTGAAGCTTTCTTT
CDR3 protein: CASSLTGFLAEAFF